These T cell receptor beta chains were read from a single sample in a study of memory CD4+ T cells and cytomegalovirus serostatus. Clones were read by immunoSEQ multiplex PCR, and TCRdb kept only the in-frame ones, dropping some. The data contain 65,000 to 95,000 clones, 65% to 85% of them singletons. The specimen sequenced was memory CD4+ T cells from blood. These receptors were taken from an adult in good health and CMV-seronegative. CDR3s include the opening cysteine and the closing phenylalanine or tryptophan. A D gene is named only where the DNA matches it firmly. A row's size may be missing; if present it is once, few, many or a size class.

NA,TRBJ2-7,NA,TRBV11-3,CASSFGPRAEQYF,TGTGCCAGCAGCTTCGGGCCCAGGGCCGAGCAGTACTTC
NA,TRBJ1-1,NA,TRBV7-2,CASSSSDRNTEAFF,TGTGCCAGCAGCTCGAGCGACAGGAACACTGAAGCTTTCTTT
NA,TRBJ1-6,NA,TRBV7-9,CASSLTIENSPLHF,TGTGCCAGCAGCTTAACAATCGAAAATTCACCCCTCCACTTT
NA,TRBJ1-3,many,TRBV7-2,CASSLYGNTIYF,TGTGCCAGCAGCTTGTATGGAAACACCATATATTTT
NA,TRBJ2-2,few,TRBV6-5,CASSPTGTTGELFF,TGTGCCAGCAGCCCTACAGGGACCACCGGGGAGCTGTTTTTT
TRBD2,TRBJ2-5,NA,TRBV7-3,CASSFSGGQETQYF,TGTGCCAGCAGCTTTAGCGGGGGACAAGAGACCCAGTACTTC
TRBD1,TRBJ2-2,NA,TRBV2,CASDRDANTGELFF,TGTGCCAGTGACAGGGATGCGAACACCGGGGAGCTGTTTTTT
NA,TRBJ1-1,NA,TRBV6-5,CASSYSSREPPGEAFF,TGTGCCAGCAGTTACTCGAGTCGGGAACCGCCGGGGGAAGCTTTCTTT
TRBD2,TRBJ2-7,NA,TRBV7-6,CASSPGGYEQYF,TGTGCCAGCAGCCCGGGGGGCTACGAGCAGTACTTC
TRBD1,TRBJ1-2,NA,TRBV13,CASSLEGFRGELNYGYTF,TGTGCCAGCAGCTTAGAAGGTTTCAGGGGGGAATTAAACTATGGCTACACCTTC
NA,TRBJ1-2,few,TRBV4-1,CASSHEGRLHGYTF,TGCGCCAGCAGCCATGAGGGCCGCCTTCATGGCTACACCTTC
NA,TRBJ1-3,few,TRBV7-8,CASSLAGSGNTIYF,TGTGCCAGCAGCTTAGCCGGATCTGGAAACACCATATATTTT
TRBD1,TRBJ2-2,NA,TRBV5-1,CASSLEDRGTGELFF,TGCGCCAGCAGCTTGGAAGACAGGGGTACCGGGGAGCTGTTTTTT
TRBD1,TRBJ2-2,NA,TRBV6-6,CASSYPDRENTGELFF,TGTGCCAGCAGTTACCCCGACAGGGAGAACACCGGGGAGCTGTTTTTT
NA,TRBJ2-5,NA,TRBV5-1,CASSATLQETQYF,TGCGCCAGCAGTGCTACGTTACAAGAGACCCAGTACTTC
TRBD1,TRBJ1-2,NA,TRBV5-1,CASSLGGQGNYGYTF,TGCGCCAGCAGCTTGGGGGGACAGGGTAACTATGGCTACACCTTC
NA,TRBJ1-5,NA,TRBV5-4,CASSLDQGGQPQHF,TGTGCCAGCAGCTTGGATCAGGGTGGACAGCCCCAGCATTTT
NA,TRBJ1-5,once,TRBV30,CAWENREGSNQPQHF,TGTGCCTGGGAGAACAGGGAGGGGAGCAATCAGCCCCAGCATTTT
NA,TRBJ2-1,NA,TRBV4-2,CASSQELAGGENHNEQFF,TGTGCCAGCAGCCAAGAATTGGCCGGGGGCGAGAACCACAATGAGCAGTTCTTC
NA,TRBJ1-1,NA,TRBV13,CASTVTPSPGAMAFF,TGTGCCAGCACCGTTACCCCCTCCCCCGGGGCGATGGCTTTCTTT
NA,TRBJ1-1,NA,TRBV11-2,CASLSNTEAFF,TGTGCCAGCTTGTCCAACACTGAAGCTTTCTTT
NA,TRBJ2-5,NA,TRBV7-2,CASSLQSGTRGETQYF,TGTGCCAGCAGTCTTCAATCGGGGACACGAGGAGAGACCCAGTACTTC
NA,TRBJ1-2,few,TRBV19,CASRDRRGYTF,TGTGCCAGTAGAGATCGTCGAGGCTACACCTTC
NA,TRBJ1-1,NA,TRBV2,CAYWGGDYTEAFF,TGTGCCTATTGGGGGGGGGACTACACTGAAGCTTTCTTT
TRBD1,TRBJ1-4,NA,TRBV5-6,CASSLGQGETNEKLFF,TGTGCCAGCAGCTTGGGACAGGGGGAAACTAATGAAAAACTGTTTTTT
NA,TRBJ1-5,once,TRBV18,CASSPEHSNQPQHF,TGTGCCAGCTCACCAGAGCATAGCAATCAGCCCCAGCATTTT
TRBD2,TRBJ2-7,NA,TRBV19,CASSSLTSGGPGEQYF,TGTGCCAGTAGCAGCTTGACTAGCGGGGGACCGGGGGAGCAGTACTTC
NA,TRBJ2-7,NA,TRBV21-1,CASSKAISESEQYF,TGTGCCAGCAGCAAAGCCATCTCTGAAAGCGAGCAGTACTTC
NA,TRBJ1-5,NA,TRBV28,CASSLGTGKGGQPQHF,TGTGCCAGCAGCCTCGGGACGGGTAAAGGGGGTCAGCCCCAGCATTTT
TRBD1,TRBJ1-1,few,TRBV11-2,CASSLGDSTEAFF,TGTGCCAGCAGCTTAGGGGACAGCACTGAAGCTTTCTTT
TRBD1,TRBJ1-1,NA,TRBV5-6,CASSLPRDRGVF,TGTGCCAGCAGCCTACCCCGGGACAGGGGGGTCTTT
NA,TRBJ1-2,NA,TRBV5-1,CASSPGTTRNYGYTF,TGCGCCAGCAGCCCGGGGACCACGCGAAACTATGGCTACACCTTC
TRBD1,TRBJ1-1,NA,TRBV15,CATSRASGTENTEAFF,TGTGCCACCAGCAGAGCTTCCGGGACAGAGAACACTGAAGCTTTCTTT
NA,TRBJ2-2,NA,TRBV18,CASSPSTVPGTGELFF,TGTGCCAGCTCACCGTCGACAGTCCCGGGGACCGGGGAGCTGTTTTTT
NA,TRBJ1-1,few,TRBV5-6,CASSLPLGRGGTEAFF,TGTGCCAGCAGCCTTCCCCTCGGCAGGGGTGGCACTGAAGCTTTCTTT
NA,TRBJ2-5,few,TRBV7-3,CASSRSGVQETQYF,TGTGCCAGCAGTAGATCAGGAGTCCAAGAGACCCAGTACTTC
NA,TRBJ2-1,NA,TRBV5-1,CASSLDRYNEQFF,TGCGCCAGCAGCTTGGATCGTTACAATGAGCAGTTCTTC
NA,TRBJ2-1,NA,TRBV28,CASSLIGIGEQFF,TGTGCCAGCAGTTTAATCGGGATCGGTGAGCAGTTCTTC
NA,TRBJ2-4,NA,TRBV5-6,CASSTVGGTKNIQYF,TGTGCCAGCAGCACCGTAGGGGGAACCAAAAACATTCAGTACTTC
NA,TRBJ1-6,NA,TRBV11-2,CASRVVGGLSIRGAPLHF,TGTGCCAGCAGGGTAGTGGGGGGGCTTTCCATCCGGGGGGCACCCCTCCACTTT
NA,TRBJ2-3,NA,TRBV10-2,CASSEPPSHRADTQYF,TGCGCCAGCAGTGAGCCCCCGTCCCATCGGGCAGATACGCAGTATTTT
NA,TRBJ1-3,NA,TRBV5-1,CASSLGGVANTIYF,TGCGCCAGCAGCCTTGGGGGGGTTGCAAACACCATATATTTT
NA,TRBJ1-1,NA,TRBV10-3,CAIREGGGEAFF,TGTGCCATCCGTGAGGGAGGGGGTGAAGCTTTCTTT
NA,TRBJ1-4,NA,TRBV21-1,CASSRSYRGVVDEKLFF,TGTGCCAGCAGCCGCAGTTACAGGGGAGTGGTAGATGAAAAACTGTTTTTT
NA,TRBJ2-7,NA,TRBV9,CASSVGSDQASYEQYF,TGTGCCAGCAGCGTAGGATCGGACCAGGCCTCCTACGAGCAGTACTTC
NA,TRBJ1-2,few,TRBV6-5,CASTPVSSGNYGYTF,TGTGCCAGCACCCCGGTCTCTTCTGGGAACTATGGCTACACCTTC
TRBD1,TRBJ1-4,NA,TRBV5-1,CASRATGVPTNEKLFF,TGCGCCAGCAGGGCAACAGGGGTCCCAACTAATGAAAAACTGTTTTTT
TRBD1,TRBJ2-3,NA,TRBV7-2,CASRRDRVTDTQYF,TGTGCCAGTCGCCGGGACAGGGTCACAGATACGCAGTATTTT
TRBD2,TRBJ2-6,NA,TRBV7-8,CASSPRASGGVSGANVLTF,TGTGCCAGCAGCCCAAGGGCTAGCGGGGGAGTCTCTGGGGCCAACGTCCTGACTTTC